This is a list of T cell receptor beta chains from one sample in a study of blood T cell repertoires in COVID-19. Libraries were prepared by immunoSEQ multiplex PCR; TCRdb keeps only in-frame clonotypes and omits some of them. In the table there are 200,000 or so clones, 89% of which are singletons. Sequencing was done on a sample of PBMCs or T cells enriched from blood (not recorded which). The source is a middle-aged woman with acute COVID-19. Each CDR3 is given with its conserved first and last residue. D genes are given only for firm matches. Rows may omit the clone size; those that give it use once, few, many or a size class.

v_call,d_call,clone_size,j_call,cdr3_nt,cdr3_aa
TRBV19,TRBD2,.,TRBJ2-5,TGTGCCAGTAGGAAGAGCGGGAGGGTACAAGAGACCCAGTACTTC,CASRKSGRVQETQYF
TRBV2,TRBD1,once,TRBJ2-1,TGTGCCAGCAGACGACAGGGGGGTTACAATGAGCAGTTCTTC,CASRRQGGYNEQFF
TRBV6-5,.,.,TRBJ2-2,TGTGCCAGCATCCTGACTGGGAACACCGGGGAGCTGTTTTTT,CASILTGNTGELFF
TRBV2,TRBD2,.,TRBJ2-3,TGTGCCACCATAGGGACTAGCGGGAAAGGCACAGATACGCAGTATTTT,CATIGTSGKGTDTQYF
TRBV5-6,.,once,TRBJ1-2,TGTGCCAGCAGCTTGAACCCTTCGGCAGGGGAAGCTGGCTACACCTTC,CASSLNPSAGEAGYTF
TRBV4-2,TRBD1,.,TRBJ2-1,TGTGCCAGCAGCCAAGGGGACAGGAGTATTAATGAGCAGTTCTTC,CASSQGDRSINEQFF
TRBV6-6,TRBD1,.,TRBJ1-2,TGTGCCAGCAGTCTCATACAGGGGAATGGCTACACCTTC,CASSLIQGNGYTF
TRBV7-3,.,.,TRBJ2-5,TGTGCCAGCAGCCCAGATTCTCAAGAGACCCAGTACTTC,CASSPDSQETQYF
TRBV2,.,.,TRBJ1-4,TGTGCCAGCAGTAACTACAGGGAAACTAATGAAAAACTGTTTTTT,CASSNYRETNEKLFF
TRBV1,.,.,TRBJ2-7,TGCACCAGCAGCCCCGGGAAAGCTAGCGGGGTTAATTACGAGCAGTACTTC,CTSSPGKASGVNYEQYF
TRBV5-1,.,.,TRBJ1-4,TGCGCCAGCAGCTTGGGGCAGGGAGGTGAAAAACTGTTTTTT,CASSLGQGGEKLFF
TRBV5-1,.,once,TRBJ2-1,TGCGCCAGCAGCTTAACAGGGCTGGGGTACAATGAGCAGTTCTTC,CASSLTGLGYNEQFF